This TCR beta chain appears in the sequencing data of a study of shared clonotypes between healthy human individuals. About the research overall: Every donor yielded three CD4 naive, three CD4 memory, two CD8 naive and one CD8 memory plate.

Researchers ran the assay at a deep level. Clones were read by immunoSEQ multiplex PCR, and TCRdb kept only the in-frame ones, dropping some. Here the sample spans 950,000 to 1,100,000 clones, approximately 76% being singletons. Healthy HIV-negative adults without recent acute infections or vaccinations served as donors. The CDR3 extends over 16 amino acids. The V and J ends lost 2 bases and 0 bases respectively, with 8 bases between them. Germline lookup yields CDR1 MGHDK and CDR2 SYGVNS. The study's findings and limits: In a handful of donors, around 5.5% of naive CD4 clonotypes appeared in common.

This clone occurred a few times. Its antigen is currently unknown. The sequenced material came from memory CD4+ T cells sorted from blood. Subset in this sample: CD45RA-negative fraction. The TCR originated in a man aged 18 to 29 in good health. This rearrangement joins TRBV25-1 to TRBJ1-6, with D possibly being TRBD1 (5 bases). CDR3 residues: CASSERDHSYNSPLHF. Here the CDR3 DNA reads TGTGCCAGCAGTGAACGGGACCACTCCTATAATTCACCCCTCCACTTT.